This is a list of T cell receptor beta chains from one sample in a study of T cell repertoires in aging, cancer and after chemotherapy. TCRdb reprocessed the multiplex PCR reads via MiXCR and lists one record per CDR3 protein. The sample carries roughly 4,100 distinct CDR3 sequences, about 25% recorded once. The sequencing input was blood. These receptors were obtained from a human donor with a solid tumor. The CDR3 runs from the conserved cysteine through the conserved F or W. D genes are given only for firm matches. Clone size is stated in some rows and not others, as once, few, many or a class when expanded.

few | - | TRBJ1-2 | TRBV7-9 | TGTGCCCACAGGACCGCCCGGGGCTACACCTTC | CAHRTARGYTF
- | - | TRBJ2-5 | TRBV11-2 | TGTGCCAGCAGCCTATCTGGACCTGGCGGGGAGACCCAGTACTTC | CASSLSGPGGETQYF
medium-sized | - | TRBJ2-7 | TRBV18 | TGTGCCAGCTCACTCCCTAAGAACGAGCAGTACTTC | CASSLPKNEQYF
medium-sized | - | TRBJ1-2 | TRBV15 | TGTGCCACCAGCAGAGTTGACGGGGGATTCTATGGCTACACCTTC | CATSRVDGGFYGYTF
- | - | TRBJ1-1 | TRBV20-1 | TGCAGTGCCCGCGGCACCCCGAACACTGAAGCTTTCTTT | CSARGTPNTEAFF
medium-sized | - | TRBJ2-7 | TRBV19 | TGTGCCAGTAGTATAGATGGCGGAACCTACGAGCAGTACTTC | CASSIDGGTYEQYF
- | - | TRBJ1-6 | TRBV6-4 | TGTGCCAGCTCCGGACAGTTCGGGTCACCCCTCCACTTT | CASSGQFGSPLHF
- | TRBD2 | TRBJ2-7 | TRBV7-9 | TGTGCCAGCAGCTCCTGGACTAGCGGTGAGCAGTACTTC | CASSSWTSGEQYF
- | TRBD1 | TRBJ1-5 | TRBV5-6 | TGTGCCAGCAGCTTTGGAGGGCAGGGGGAGCAGCCCCAGCATTTT | CASSFGGQGEQPQHF
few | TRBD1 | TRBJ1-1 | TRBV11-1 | TGTGCCAGCAACCCCCTGACAGGGGAGCCCAAAGGAGCTTTCTTT | CASNPLTGEPKGAFF
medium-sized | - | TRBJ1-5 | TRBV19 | TGTGCCAGTAGTTCCTCAGGGATCTCCAATCAGCCCCAGCATTTT | CASSSSGISNQPQHF
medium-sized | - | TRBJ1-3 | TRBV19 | TGTGCCAGTCAGCCCGGTGCCTCTGGAAACACCATATATTTT | CASQPGASGNTIYF
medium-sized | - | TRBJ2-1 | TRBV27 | TGTGCCAGCAGTTCCAATACGGGCCTAGCCTACAATGAGCAGTTCTTC | CASSSNTGLAYNEQFF
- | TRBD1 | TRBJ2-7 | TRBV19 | TGTGCCAGTAGTACCGGGACAGGGTTCCACGAGCAGTACTTC | CASSTGTGFHEQYF
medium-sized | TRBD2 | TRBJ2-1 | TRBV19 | TGTGCCAGCAAGAATTCGGGACTAGCCAACCCGAGCTCCTACAATGAGCAGTTCTTC | CASKNSGLANPSSYNEQFF
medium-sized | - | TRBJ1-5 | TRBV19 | TGTGCCAGTAGTATAGGTAATCAGCCCCAGCATTTT | CASSIGNQPQHF
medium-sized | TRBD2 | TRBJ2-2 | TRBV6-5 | TGTGCCAGCAGTGCGGGACTAGCGGCGAACACCGGGGAGCTGTTTTTT | CASSAGLAANTGELFF
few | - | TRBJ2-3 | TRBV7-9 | TGTGCCAGCAGCTCGATGCTCGGCCTTAGCACAGATACGCAGTATTTT | CASSSMLGLSTDTQYF
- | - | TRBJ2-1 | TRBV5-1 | TGCGCCAGCAGCTCACAACCTGGGACCGCTTCCTACAATGAGCAGTTCTTC | CASSSQPGTASYNEQFF